This TCR beta chain emerged from a study of T-cell memory formation after mild COVID-19. The germline V gene has CDR1 MNHEY and CDR2 SVGEGT. V was pared by 4 bases and J by 4 bases, with 9 bases of the junction left unmatched. This CDR3 region has 16 residues. 5'RACE with constant-segment primers yielded barcoded, UMI-tagged TCR alpha and TCR beta cDNA libraries. MiXCR was run by TCRdb on the 5' RACE reads, yielding one entry per CDR3 protein. The table lists fewer than 200,000 distinct CDR3 sequences, around 21% of them singletons, with roughly 23% in the top ten. V gene TRBV6-2 or TRBV6-3 combines with J gene TRBJ1-4, with TRBD1 matching over 7 bases. The sequence came from an adult woman who had mild COVID-19 (a few samples of this study predate the infection). Cell type and time point are not known. The sequencing input was PBMCs or a T cell subset sorted from them (not recorded which). The CDR3 nucleotides are TGTGCCAGCAGTTCGCGTGACAGGGCTGATAATGAAAAACTGTTTTTT. Translation gives CASSSRDRADNEKLFF.